What follows is one T cell receptor (beta chain) and its context. These data originate in a study of human T cells and chemical hapten exposure. Using its own MiXCR run on the RACE reads, TCRdb lists one record per CDR3 protein. The data show 50,000 to 70,000 distinct CDR3 sequences, roughly 10% seen once. The CDR3 extends over 15 amino acids. Trimming took off 2 bases at V and 2 bases at J, with 13 bases between the two ends. The V gene's germline CDR1 is MNHEY and CDR2 SVGEGT. The time point: pre-sensitization, week 0. Treatment described: therapeutic diphenylcyclopropenone sensitization with weekly scalp DPC.

The sequences come from whole blood, collected in connection with sensitization to the hapten diphenylcyclopropenone (DPC). This clonotype was sampled from a man aged 40-55 years with alopecia areata. Some clones in this sample may be carry-over from other donors' samples. The chain joins TRBV6-2 or TRBV6-3 to TRBJ2-7; perhaps TRBD1 as D (6 bases). For the CDR3, the DNA is TGTGCCAGCAGTTACGAGGGGACATTCGCCTACGAGCAGTACTTC. Protein sequence: CASSYEGTFAYEQYF.